The rows below give T cell receptor beta chains drawn from one sample of a study of cytomegalovirus exposure and HLA in healthy donors. Only in-frame clones appear in the TCRdb table, and some are missing; sequencing was by immunoSEQ multiplex PCR. Here the sample spans hundreds of thousands of clones, around 80% being singletons. Material for sequencing was PBMCs. The receptor source for this set is a man aged 35 to 55 in good health and CMV-seropositive. Both conserved end residues are part of each CDR3. The order of the fields is J gene, clone size, D gene, V gene, CDR3 protein, CDR3 DNA. D genes are given only for firm matches. Clone size, where shown, is once, few, many, or a class for clones that have expanded.

j_call: TRBJ2-1
clone_size: NA
d_call: TRBD2
v_call: TRBV7-9
cdr3_aa: CASSPRTSGIFYNEQFF
cdr3_nt: TGTGCCAGCAGCCCACGGACTAGCGGGATTTTCTACAATGAGCAGTTCTTC

j_call: TRBJ1-2
clone_size: NA
d_call: TRBD1
v_call: TRBV19
cdr3_aa: CASTPDRDPLGGYTF
cdr3_nt: TGTGCCAGTACCCCGGACAGGGACCCCCTCGGAGGCTACACCTTC

j_call: TRBJ2-1
clone_size: once
d_call: TRBD2
v_call: TRBV7-2
cdr3_aa: CASSPMGLAGVNEQFF
cdr3_nt: TGTGCCAGCAGCCCAATGGGGCTAGCGGGAGTTAATGAGCAGTTCTTC

j_call: TRBJ2-4
clone_size: NA
d_call: NA
v_call: TRBV5-4
cdr3_aa: CASSLGLAKNIQYF
cdr3_nt: TGTGCCAGCAGCTTGGGGCTAGCCAAAAACATTCAGTACTTC

j_call: TRBJ2-5
clone_size: NA
d_call: TRBD2
v_call: TRBV7-2
cdr3_aa: CASSLGLAGGPQETQYF
cdr3_nt: TGTGCCAGCAGCTTGGGACTAGCGGGAGGGCCTCAAGAGACCCAGTACTTC

j_call: TRBJ2-5
clone_size: NA
d_call: NA
v_call: TRBV29-1
cdr3_aa: CSVDGIQETQYF
cdr3_nt: TGCAGCGTTGACGGGATACAAGAGACCCAGTACTTC

j_call: TRBJ2-1
clone_size: NA
d_call: NA
v_call: TRBV19
cdr3_aa: CASSGSSVWYNEQFF
cdr3_nt: TGTGCCAGTAGCGGGTCCTCGGTGTGGTACAATGAGCAGTTCTTC

j_call: TRBJ2-1
clone_size: NA
d_call: NA
v_call: TRBV7-9
cdr3_aa: CASSLGGENEQFF
cdr3_nt: TGTGCCAGCAGCTTAGGCGGGGAAAATGAGCAGTTCTTC

j_call: TRBJ2-7
clone_size: NA
d_call: NA
v_call: TRBV5-5
cdr3_aa: CATASLRGYEQYF
cdr3_nt: TGTGCCACCGCCTCCCTCCGGGGCTACGAGCAGTACTTC

j_call: TRBJ2-1
clone_size: once
d_call: TRBD2
v_call: TRBV29-1
cdr3_aa: CIPSPASGRTYNEQFF
cdr3_nt: TGCATCCCCTCCCCGGCGAGCGGGAGGACCTACAATGAGCAGTTCTTC

j_call: TRBJ2-1
clone_size: NA
d_call: TRBD1
v_call: TRBV10-1
cdr3_aa: CASSDARQGWEQFF
cdr3_nt: TGCGCCAGCAGTGATGCGAGACAGGGTTGGGAGCAGTTCTTC

j_call: TRBJ2-1
clone_size: once
d_call: NA
v_call: TRBV19
cdr3_aa: CASSMAGNLVYNEQFF
cdr3_nt: TGTGCCAGTAGTATGGCAGGGAACTTAGTCTACAATGAGCAGTTCTTC

j_call: TRBJ2-2
clone_size: NA
d_call: TRBD2
v_call: TRBV29-1
cdr3_aa: CSVDLLAGAGELFF
cdr3_nt: TGCAGCGTTGATCTCCTAGCGGGAGCCGGGGAGCTGTTTTTT

j_call: TRBJ1-5
clone_size: once
d_call: NA
v_call: TRBV2
cdr3_aa: CASRARSAPDQPQHF
cdr3_nt: TGTGCCAGCAGGGCTAGATCGGCTCCCGATCAGCCCCAGCATTTT

j_call: TRBJ1-2
clone_size: NA
d_call: NA
v_call: TRBV30
cdr3_aa: CAWISRGGVAGYTF
cdr3_nt: TGTGCCTGGATCTCACGCGGAGGGGTGGCTGGCTACACCTTC

j_call: TRBJ2-1
clone_size: NA
d_call: NA
v_call: TRBV5-1
cdr3_aa: CASSPGLESNEQFF
cdr3_nt: TGCGCCAGCAGCCCGGGACTCGAGAGCAATGAGCAGTTCTTC